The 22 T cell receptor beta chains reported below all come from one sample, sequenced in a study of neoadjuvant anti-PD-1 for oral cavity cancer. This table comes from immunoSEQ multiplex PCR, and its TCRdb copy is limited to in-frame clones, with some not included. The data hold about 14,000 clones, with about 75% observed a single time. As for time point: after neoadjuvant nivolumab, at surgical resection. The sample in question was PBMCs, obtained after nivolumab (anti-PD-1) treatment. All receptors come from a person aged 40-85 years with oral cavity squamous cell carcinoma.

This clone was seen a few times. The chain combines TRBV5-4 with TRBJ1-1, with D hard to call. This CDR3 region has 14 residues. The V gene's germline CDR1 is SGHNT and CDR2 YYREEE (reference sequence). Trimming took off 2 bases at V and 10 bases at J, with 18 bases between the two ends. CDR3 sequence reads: CASSFQDTGFGAFF. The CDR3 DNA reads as TGTGCCAGCAGCTTCCAAGACACGGGGTTCGGAGCTTTCTTT. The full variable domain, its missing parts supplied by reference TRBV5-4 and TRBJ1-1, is ETGVTQSPTHLIKTRGQQVTLRCSSQSGHNTVSWYQQALGQGPQFIFQYYREEENGRGNFPPRFSGLQFPNYSSELNVNALELDDSALYLCASSFQDTGFGAFFGQGTRLTVV.

This CDR3 is CASSYSGAVETQYF. The DNA of the CDR3 is TGTGCCAGCAGTTACTCTGGTGCGGTTGAGACCCAGTACTTC. V is TRBV6-5 and J is TRBJ2-5; no clear D gene. The CDR3 sequence is 14 residues long. Germline V gene data show CDR1 as MNHEY and CDR2 as SVGAGI. Deletions cut 0 bases from V and 5 bases from J, with 10 bases between.

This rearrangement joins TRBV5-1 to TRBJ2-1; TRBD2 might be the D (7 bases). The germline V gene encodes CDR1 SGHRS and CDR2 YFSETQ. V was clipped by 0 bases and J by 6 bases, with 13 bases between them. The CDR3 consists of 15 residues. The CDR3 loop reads CASSLALGGVNEQFF. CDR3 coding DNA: TGCGCCAGCAGCTTGGCCCTAGGGGGGGTCAATGAGCAGTTCTTC.

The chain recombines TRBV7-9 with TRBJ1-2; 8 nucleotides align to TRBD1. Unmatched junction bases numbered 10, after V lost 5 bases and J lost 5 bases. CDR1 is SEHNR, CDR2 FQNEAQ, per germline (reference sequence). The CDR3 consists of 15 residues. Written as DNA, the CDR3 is TGTGCCAGCAGCCCCCTCGGACAGGGCGCGTATGGCTACACCTTC. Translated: CASSPLGQGAYGYTF.

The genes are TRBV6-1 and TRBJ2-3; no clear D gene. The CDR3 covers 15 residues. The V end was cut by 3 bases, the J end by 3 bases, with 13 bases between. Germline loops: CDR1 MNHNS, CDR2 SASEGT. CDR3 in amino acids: CASSESMGFTDTQYF. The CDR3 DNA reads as TGTGCCAGCAGTGAGTCAATGGGGTTTACAGATACGCAGTATTTT.

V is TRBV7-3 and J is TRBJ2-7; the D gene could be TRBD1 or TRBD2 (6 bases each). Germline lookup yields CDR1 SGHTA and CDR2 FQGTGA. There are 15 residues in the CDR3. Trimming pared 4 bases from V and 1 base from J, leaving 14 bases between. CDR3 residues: CASSSLGGPSYEQYF. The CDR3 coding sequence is TGTGCCAGCAGCTCTTTAGGGGGGCCTTCCTACGAGCAGTACTTC.

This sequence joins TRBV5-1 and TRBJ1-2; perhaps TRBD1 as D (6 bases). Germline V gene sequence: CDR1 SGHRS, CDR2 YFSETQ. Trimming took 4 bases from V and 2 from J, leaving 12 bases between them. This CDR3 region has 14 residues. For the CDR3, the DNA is TGCGCCAGCAGCCACGGACAGAACAACTATGGCTACACCTTC. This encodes CASSHGQNNYGYTF. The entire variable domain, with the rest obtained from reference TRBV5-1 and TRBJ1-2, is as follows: KAGVTQTPRYLIKTRGQQVTLSCSPISGHRSVSWYQQTPGQGLQFLFEYFSETQRNKGNFPGRFSGRQFSNSRSEMNVSTLELGDSALYLCASSHGQNNYGYTFGSGTRLTVV.

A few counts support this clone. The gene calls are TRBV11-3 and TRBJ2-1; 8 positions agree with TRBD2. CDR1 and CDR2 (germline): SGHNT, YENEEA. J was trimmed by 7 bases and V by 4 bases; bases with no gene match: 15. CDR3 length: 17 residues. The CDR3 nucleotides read TGTGCCAGCAGCTCGGGGAGGCGGGAGGCTCGGGGTAATGAGCAGTTCTTC. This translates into CASSSGRREARGNEQFF.

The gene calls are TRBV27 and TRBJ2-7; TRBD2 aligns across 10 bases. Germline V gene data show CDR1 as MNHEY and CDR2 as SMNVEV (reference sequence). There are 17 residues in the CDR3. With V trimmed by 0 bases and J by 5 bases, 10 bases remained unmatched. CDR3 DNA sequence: TGTGCCAGCAGTTTATCAGGGGCGCTAGCGGGAGTACACGAGCAGTACTTC. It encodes CASSLSGALAGVHEQYF.

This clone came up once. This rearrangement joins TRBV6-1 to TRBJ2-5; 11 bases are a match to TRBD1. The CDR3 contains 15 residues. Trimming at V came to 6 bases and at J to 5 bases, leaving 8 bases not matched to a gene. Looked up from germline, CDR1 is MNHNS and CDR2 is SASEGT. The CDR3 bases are TGTGCCAGCAGGAGGGACAGGGGGACGCTTGAGACCCAGTACTTC. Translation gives CASRRDRGTLETQYF.

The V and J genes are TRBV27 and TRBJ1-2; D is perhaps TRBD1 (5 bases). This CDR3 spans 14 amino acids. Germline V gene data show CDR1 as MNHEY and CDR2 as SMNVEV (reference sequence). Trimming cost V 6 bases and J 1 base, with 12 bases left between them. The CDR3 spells CASSDSPINYGYTF. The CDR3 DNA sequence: TGTGCCAGCAGCGACAGTCCGATTAACTATGGCTACACCTTC.

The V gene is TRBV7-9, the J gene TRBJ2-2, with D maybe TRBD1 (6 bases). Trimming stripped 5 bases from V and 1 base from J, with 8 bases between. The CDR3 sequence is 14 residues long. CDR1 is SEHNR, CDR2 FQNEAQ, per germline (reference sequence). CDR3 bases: TGTGCCAGCAGCGAGACAGGGAACACCGGGGAGCTGTTTTTT. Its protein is CASSETGNTGELFF.

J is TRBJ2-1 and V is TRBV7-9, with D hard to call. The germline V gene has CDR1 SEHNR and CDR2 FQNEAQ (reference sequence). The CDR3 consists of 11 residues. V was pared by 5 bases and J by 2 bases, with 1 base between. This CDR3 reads CASSPYNEQFF. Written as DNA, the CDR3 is TGTGCCAGCAGCCCCTACAATGAGCAGTTCTTC.

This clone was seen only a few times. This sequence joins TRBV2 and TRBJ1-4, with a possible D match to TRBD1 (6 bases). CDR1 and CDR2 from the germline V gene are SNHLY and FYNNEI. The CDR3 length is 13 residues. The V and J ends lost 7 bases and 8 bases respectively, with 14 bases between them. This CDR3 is CASIQGLGEKLFF. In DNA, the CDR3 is TGTGCCAGCATACAGGGTTTGGGAGAAAAACTGTTTTTT.

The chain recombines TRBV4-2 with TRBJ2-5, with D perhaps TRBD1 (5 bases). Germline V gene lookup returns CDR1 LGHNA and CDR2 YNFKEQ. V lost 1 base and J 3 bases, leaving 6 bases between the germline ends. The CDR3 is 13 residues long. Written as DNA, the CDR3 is TGTGCCAGCAGCCAAGCCAGGGAAGAGACCCAGTACTTC. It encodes CASSQAREETQYF.

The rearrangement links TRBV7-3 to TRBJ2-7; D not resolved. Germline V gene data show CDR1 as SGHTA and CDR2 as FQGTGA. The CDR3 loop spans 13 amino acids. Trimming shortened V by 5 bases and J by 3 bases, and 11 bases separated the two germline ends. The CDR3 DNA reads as TGTGCCAGCAGCCAAGATGCTAGCTACGAGCAGTACTTC. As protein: CASSQDASYEQYF.

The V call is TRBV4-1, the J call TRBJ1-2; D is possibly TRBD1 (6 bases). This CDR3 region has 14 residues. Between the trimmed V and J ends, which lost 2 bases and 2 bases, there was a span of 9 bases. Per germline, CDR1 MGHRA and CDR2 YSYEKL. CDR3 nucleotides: TGCGCCAGCAGCCAACCGACAGGAAACTATGGCTACACCTTC. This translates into CASSQPTGNYGYTF.

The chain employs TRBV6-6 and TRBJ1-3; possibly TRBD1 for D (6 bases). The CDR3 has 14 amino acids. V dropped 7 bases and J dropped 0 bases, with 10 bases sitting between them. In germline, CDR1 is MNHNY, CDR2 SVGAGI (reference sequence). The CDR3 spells CASNDRSSGNTIYF. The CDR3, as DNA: TGTGCCAGCAACGACAGGTCCTCTGGAAACACCATATATTTT.

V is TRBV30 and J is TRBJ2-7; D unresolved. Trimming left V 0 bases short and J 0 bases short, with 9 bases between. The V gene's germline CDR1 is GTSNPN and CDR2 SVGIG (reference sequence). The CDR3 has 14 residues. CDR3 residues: CAWSVGIRSYEQYF. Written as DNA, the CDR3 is TGTGCCTGGAGTGTTGGCATCCGCTCCTACGAGCAGTACTTC.

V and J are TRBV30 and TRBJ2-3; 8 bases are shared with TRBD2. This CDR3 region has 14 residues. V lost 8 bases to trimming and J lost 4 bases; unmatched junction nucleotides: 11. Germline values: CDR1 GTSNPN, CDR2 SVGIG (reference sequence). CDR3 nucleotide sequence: TGTGCCACCTCCCCGGGGGGGGGCGCAGATACGCAGTATTTT. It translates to CATSPGGGADTQYF.

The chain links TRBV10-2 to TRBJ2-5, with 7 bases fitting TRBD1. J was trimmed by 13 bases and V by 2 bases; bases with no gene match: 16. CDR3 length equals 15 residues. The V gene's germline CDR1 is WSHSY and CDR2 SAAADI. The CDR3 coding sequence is TGCGCCAGCAGTGAGCGGCATTGGGACAGCCGACCCCGGTACTTC. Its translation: CASSERHWDSRPRYF.

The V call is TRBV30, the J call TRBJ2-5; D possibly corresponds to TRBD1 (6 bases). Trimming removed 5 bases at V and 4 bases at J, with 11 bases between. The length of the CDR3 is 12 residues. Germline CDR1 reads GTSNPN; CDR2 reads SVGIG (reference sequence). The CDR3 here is CAWSDSSETQYF. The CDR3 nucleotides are TGTGCCTGGTCGGACAGCTCAGAGACCCAGTACTTC.